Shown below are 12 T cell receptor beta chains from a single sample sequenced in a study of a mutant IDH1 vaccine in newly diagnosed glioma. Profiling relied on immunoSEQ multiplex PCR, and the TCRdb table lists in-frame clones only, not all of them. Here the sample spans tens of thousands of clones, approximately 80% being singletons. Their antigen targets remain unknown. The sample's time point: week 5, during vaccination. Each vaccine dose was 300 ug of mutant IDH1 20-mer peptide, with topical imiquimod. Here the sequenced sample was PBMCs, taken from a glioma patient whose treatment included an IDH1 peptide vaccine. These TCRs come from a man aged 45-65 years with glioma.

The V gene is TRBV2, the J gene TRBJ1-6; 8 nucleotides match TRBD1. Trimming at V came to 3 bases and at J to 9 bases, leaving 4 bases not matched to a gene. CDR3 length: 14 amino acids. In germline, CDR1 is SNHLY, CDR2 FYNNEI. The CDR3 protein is CASSEGQEASPLHF. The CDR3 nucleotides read TGTGCCAGCAGTGAGGGACAGGAGGCTTCACCCCTCCACTTT.

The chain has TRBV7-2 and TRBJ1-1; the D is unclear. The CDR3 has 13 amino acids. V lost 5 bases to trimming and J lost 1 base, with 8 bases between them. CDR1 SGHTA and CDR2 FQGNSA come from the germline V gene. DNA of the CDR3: TGTGCCAGCAGCCAAGACACGAACACTGAAGCTTTCTTT. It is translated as CASSQDTNTEAFF.

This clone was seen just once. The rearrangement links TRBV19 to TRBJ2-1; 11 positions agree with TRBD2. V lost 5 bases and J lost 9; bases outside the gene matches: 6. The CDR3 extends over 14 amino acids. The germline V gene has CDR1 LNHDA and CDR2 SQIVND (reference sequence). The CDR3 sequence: CASSLLAGGGEQFF. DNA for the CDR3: TGTGCCAGTAGTTTGTTAGCGGGAGGGGGTGAGCAGTTCTTC.

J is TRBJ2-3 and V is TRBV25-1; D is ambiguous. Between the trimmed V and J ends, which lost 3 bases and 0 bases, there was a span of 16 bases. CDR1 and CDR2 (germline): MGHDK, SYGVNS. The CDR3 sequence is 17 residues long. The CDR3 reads CASSDSVGSPSTDTQYF. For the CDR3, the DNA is TGTGCCAGCAGTGACTCGGTGGGCTCACCTAGCACAGATACGCAGTATTTT.

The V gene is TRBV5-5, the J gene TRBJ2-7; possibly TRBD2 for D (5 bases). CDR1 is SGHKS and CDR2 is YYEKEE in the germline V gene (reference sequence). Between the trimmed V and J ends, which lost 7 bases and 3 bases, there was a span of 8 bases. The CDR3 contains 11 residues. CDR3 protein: CASEEGYEQYF. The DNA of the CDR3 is TGTGCCAGCGAAGAGGGCTACGAGCAGTACTTC. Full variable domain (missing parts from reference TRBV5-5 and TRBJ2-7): DAGVTQSPTHLIKTRGQQVTLRCSPISGHKSVSWYQQVLGQGPQFIFQYYEKEERGRGNFPDRFSARQFPNYSSELNVNALLLGDSALYLCASEEGYEQYFGPGTRLTVT.

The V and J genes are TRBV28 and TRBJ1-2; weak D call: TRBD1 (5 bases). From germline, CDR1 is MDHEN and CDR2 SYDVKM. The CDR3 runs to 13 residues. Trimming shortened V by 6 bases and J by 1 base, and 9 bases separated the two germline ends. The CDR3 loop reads CASSLGHNYGYTF. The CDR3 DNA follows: TGTGCCAGCAGCCTTGGACATAACTATGGCTACACCTTC.

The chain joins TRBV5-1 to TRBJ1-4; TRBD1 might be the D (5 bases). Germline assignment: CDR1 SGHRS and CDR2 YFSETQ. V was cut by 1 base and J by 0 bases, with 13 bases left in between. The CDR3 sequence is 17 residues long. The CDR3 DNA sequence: TGCGCCAGCAGCTTGTCAGGGCAGATGGCAACTAATGAAAAACTGTTTTTT. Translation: CASSLSGQMATNEKLFF. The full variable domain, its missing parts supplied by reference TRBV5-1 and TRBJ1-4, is KAGVTQTPRYLIKTRGQQVTLSCSPISGHRSVSWYQQTPGQGLQFLFEYFSETQRNKGNFPGRFSGRQFSNSRSEMNVSTLELGDSALYLCASSLSGQMATNEKLFFGSGTQLSVL.

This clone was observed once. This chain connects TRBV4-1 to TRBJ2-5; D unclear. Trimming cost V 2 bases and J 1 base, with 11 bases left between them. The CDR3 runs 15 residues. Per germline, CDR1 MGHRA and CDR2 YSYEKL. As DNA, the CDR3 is TGCGCCAGCAGCCAAAACGGGCGGTTCCAAGAGACCCAGTACTTC. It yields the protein CASSQNGRFQETQYF.

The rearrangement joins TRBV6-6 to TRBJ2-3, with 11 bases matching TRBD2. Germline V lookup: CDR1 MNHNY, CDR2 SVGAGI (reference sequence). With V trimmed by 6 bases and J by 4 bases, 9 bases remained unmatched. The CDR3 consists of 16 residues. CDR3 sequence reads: CASSRLTSGISDTQYF. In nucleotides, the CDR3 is TGTGCCAGCAGCCGCCTGACTAGCGGGATATCAGATACGCAGTATTTT.

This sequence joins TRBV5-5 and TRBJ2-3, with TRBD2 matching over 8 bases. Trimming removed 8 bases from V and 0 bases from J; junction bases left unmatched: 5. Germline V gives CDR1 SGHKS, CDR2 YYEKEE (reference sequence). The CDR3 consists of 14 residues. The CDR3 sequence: CASTRGGSTDTQYF. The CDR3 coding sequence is TGTGCCAGTACTCGGGGGGGAAGCACAGATACGCAGTATTTT.

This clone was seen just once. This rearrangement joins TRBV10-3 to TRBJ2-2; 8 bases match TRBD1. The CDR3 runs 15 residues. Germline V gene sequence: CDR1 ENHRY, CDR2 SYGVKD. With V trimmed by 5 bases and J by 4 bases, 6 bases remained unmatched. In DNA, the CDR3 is TGTGCCATCAGTCCCGGGACAGGTACCACCGGGGAGCTGTTTTTT. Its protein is CAISPGTGTTGELFF.

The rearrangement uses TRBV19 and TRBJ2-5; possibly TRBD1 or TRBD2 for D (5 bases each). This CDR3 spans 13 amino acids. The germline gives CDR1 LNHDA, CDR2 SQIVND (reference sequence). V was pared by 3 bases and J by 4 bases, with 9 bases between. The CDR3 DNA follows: TGTGCCAGTAGTATTGGGGGTAGAGAGACCCAGTACTTC. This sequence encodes CASSIGGRETQYF.